This T cell receptor (beta chain) was sequenced in a study of OX40 agonist ivuxolimab in advanced cancers. The wider study: It was ivuxolimab, an agonistic anti-OX40 (CD134) antibody, that patients were treated with. Patients were treated with intravenous ivuxolimab, dosed at 0.01 to 10 mg/kg and infused every 2 weeks.

Method: immunoSEQ multiplex PCR; TCRdb's copy keeps in-frame clones and lacks some. In the table there are about 61,000 clones, about 92% of which are singletons. Trimming left V 3 bases short and J 0 bases short, with 14 bases between. Germline V CDR1 and CDR2: SGDLS, YYNGEE. This CDR3 spans 16 amino acids. Sampling of blood occurred at baseline, cycle 4 day 1, and cycle 7 day 1. The rearrangement links TRBV9 to TRBJ2-3; no clear D. The TCR comes from an adult with an advanced solid tumor such as melanoma, head and neck, liver or kidney cancer. The sequenced sample was CD4+ or CD8+ T cells sorted from blood, obtained in a trial of the OX40 agonist ivuxolimab. In DNA form, the CDR3 reads TGTGCCAGCAGCGGTGGGGTACGTGTAAGCACAGATACGCAGTATTTT. Its protein is CASSGGVRVSTDTQYF.